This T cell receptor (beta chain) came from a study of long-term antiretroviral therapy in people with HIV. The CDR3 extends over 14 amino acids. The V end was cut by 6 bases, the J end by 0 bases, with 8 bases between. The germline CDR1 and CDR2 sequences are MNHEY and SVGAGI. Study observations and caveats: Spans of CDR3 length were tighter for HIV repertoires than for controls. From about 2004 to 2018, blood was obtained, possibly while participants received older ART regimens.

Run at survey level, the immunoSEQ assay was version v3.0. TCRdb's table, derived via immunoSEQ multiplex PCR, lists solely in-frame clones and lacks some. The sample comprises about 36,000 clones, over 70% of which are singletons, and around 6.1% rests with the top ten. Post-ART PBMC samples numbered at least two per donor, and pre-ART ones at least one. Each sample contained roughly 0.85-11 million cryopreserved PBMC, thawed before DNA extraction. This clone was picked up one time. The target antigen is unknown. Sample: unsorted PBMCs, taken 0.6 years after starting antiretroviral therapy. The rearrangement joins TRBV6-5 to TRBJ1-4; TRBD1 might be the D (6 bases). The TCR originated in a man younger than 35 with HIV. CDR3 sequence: CASRKGATNEKLFF. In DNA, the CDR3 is TGTGCCAGCAGAAAGGGGGCAACTAATGAAAAACTGTTTTTT.